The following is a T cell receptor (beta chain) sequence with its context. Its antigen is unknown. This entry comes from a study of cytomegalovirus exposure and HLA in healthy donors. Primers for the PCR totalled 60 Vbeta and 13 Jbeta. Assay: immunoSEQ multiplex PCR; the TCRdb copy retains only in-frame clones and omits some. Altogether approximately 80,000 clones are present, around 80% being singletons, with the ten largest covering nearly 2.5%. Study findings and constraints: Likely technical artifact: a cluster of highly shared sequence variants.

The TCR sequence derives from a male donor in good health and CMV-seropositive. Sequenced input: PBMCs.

The CDR3 region has the DNA TGTGCCAGTACCCCAGGGTCATATGGCTACACCTTC. This codes for CASTPGSYGYTF. The chain joins TRBV19 to TRBJ1-2; possible D gene TRBD1, 5 bases. In germline, CDR1 is LNHDA, CDR2 SQIVND (reference sequence). The CDR3 spans 12 residues. V gave up 7 bases and J gave up 5 bases, with 11 bases separating them. Variable domain in full (rest from reference TRBV19 and TRBJ1-2): DGGITQSPKYLFRKEGQNVTLSCEQNLNHDAMYWYRQDPGQGLRLIYYSQIVNDFQKGDIAEGYSVSREKKESFPLTVTSAQKNPTAFYLCASTPGSYGYTFGSGTRLTVV.